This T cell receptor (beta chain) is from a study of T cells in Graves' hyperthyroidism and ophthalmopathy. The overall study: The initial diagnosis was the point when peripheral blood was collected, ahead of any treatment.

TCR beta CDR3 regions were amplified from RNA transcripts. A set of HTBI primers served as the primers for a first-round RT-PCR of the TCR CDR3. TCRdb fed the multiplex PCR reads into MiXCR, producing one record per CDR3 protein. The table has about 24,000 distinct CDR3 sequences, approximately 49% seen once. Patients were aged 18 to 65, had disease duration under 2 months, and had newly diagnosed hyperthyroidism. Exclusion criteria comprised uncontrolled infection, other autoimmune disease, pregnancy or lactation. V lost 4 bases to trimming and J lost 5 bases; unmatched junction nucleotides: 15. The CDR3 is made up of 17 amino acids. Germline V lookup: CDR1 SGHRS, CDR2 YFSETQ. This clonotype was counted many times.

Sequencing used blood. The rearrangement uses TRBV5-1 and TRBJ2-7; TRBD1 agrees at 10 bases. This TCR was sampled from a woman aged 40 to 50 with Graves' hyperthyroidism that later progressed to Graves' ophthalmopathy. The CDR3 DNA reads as TGCGCCAGCAGCCTCAGGACCGACAGGGGGCTGGCAAACGAGCAGTACTTC. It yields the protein CASSLRTDRGLANEQYF.